Listed below are T cell receptor beta chains from one sample, sequenced in a study of shared clonotypes between healthy human individuals. The data were produced by immunoSEQ multiplex PCR, yet TCRdb's version contains in-frame clones alone and is incomplete. The sample holds about 2 million clones; about 95% are singletons and the top ten take roughly 1%. The sample comprised naive CD8+ T cells sorted from blood. These receptor sequences come from a man aged 18 to 30 in good health. The CDR3 runs from the conserved cysteine through the conserved F or W. A D gene is named only where the DNA matches it firmly. The size field is filled for only some rows; it gives once, few, many or a size class.

v_call	d_call	clone_size	j_call	cdr3_nt	cdr3_aa
TRBV5-6	-	once	TRBJ2-7	TGTGCCAGCAGCTTGTGGGAGGGGGCATCCTACGAGCAGTACTTC	CASSLWEGASYEQYF
TRBV5-4	TRBD1	-	TRBJ2-2	TGTGCCAGCAGTACGGACAGGGGCTTGGCCGGGGAGCTGTTTTTT	CASSTDRGLAGELFF
TRBV6-5	TRBD1	-	TRBJ1-5	TGTGCCAGCAGTACGGACAGGGTGGGTCAGCCCCAGCATTTT	CASSTDRVGQPQHF
TRBV6-5	TRBD2	-	TRBJ2-3	TGTGCCAGCAGTCCACTAGCGGGAGGAATAGATACGCAGTATTTT	CASSPLAGGIDTQYF
TRBV10-2	-	-	TRBJ2-2	TGCGCCAGCAGTGAGGTAAACACCGGGGAGCTGTTTTTT	CASSEVNTGELFF
TRBV4-1	-	-	TRBJ2-5	TGCGCCAGCAGCCAAGAACCCGGACAGCAAGAGACCCAGTACTTC	CASSQEPGQQETQYF
TRBV11-2	-	-	TRBJ2-7	TGTGCCAGCAGCTTAGAAGCAGGGTCCCGCTACGAGCAGTACTTC	CASSLEAGSRYEQYF
TRBV27	-	-	TRBJ1-1	TGTGCCAGCAGTTTAGTAGGGTCGAACACTGAAGCTTTCTTT	CASSLVGSNTEAFF
TRBV2	TRBD2	-	TRBJ2-2	TGTGCCAGCAGTGAGTTACCCCTAGCGGCAAACACCGGGGAGCTGTTTTTT	CASSELPLAANTGELFF
TRBV4-1	TRBD2	-	TRBJ2-2	TGCGCCAGCAGCCAAGCTAGCGGGAAGAACACCGGGGAGCTGTTTTTT	CASSQASGKNTGELFF
TRBV5-1	TRBD1	once	TRBJ2-7	TGCGCCAGCAGCTTGGGCCGGGCAGGGGGCTACGAGCAGTACTTC	CASSLGRAGGYEQYF
TRBV1	-	-	TRBJ2-2	TGCACCAGCAGCCAAGAAGAGGTAGCTTGGACCGGGGAGCTGTTTTTT	CTSSQEEVAWTGELFF
TRBV5-6	-	-	TRBJ1-1	TGTGCCAGCAGCTTGTTGGTTTCTGGTGAAGCTTTCTTT	CASSLLVSGEAFF
TRBV29-1	TRBD1	-	TRBJ2-2	TGCAGCGCCGAGGGACAGACGAACACCGGGGAGCTGTTTTTT	CSAEGQTNTGELFF
TRBV7-9	-	once	TRBJ2-7	TGTGCCAGCAGCCAAGTTCTGCAGGGTTTAGACGAGCAGTACTTC	CASSQVLQGLDEQYF
TRBV5-1	-	-	TRBJ1-6	TGCGCCAGCAGCCCCGTTCGGGATTCACCCCTCCACTTT	CASSPVRDSPLHF
TRBV14	TRBD2	-	TRBJ2-5	TGTGCCAGCAGCCAGGGGGGTGCAGCGGGGGAGGAGACCCAGTACTTC	CASSQGGAAGEETQYF
TRBV2	-	-	TRBJ1-1	TGTGCCAGCATCACGGGCCTCCTAGGGGGGAACACTGAAGCTTTCTTT	CASITGLLGGNTEAFF
TRBV29-1	-	-	TRBJ1-2	TGCAGCGTTGGCGGCACTGACTATGGCTACACCTTC	CSVGGTDYGYTF
TRBV7-7	-	-	TRBJ2-7	TGTGCTAGGAGTCCTAGCTCCTACGAGCAGTACTTC	CARSPSSYEQYF
TRBV11-2	TRBD2	-	TRBJ2-3	TGTGCCAGCAGCTTCCTAGCGGGGGGGCCCGCAGATACGCAGTATTTT	CASSFLAGGPADTQYF
TRBV27	TRBD2	-	TRBJ2-1	TGTGCCAGCAGTGGACTAGCGGGAGAGGATTGGTTCTTC	CASSGLAGEDWFF
TRBV5-1	-	-	TRBJ1-5	TGCGCCAGCAGCTCAACTCCGGGTCAGAGCAATCAGCCCCAGCATTTT	CASSSTPGQSNQPQHF
TRBV27	-	once	TRBJ1-2	TGTGCCAGCAGTTTCACAGGAAGCGACTATGGCTACACCTTC	CASSFTGSDYGYTF
TRBV6-6	TRBD1	-	TRBJ1-2	TGTGCCAGCACGGATACGGGACAGGGGATCTATGGCTACACCTTC	CASTDTGQGIYGYTF
TRBV28	-	-	TRBJ1-5	TGTGCCAGCAGTTCAGGACAACCCTGGGGCAATCAGCCCCAGCATTTT	CASSSGQPWGNQPQHF
TRBV6-6	TRBD1	-	TRBJ1-1	TGTGCCAGCAGTTGGGACAGAGACAACACTGAAGCTTTCTTT	CASSWDRDNTEAFF
TRBV23-1	TRBD2	-	TRBJ2-7	TGCGCCAGCAGTCACGGTCAAGAAGCGGGATACTACGAGCAGTACTTC	CASSHGQEAGYYEQYF
TRBV13	-	-	TRBJ1-1	TGTGCCAGCAGCTTAGAAGTCTCTGAAGCTTTCTTT	CASSLEVSEAFF
TRBV6-1	-	-	TRBJ2-7	TGTGCCAGCAGTGATACGGGGGTACCCTACGAGCAGTACTTC	CASSDTGVPYEQYF
TRBV19	-	once	TRBJ2-7	TGTGCCAGTAGTCCGGGACTGTACTACGAGCAGTACTTC	CASSPGLYYEQYF
TRBV25-1	TRBD1	-	TRBJ1-4	TGTGCCAGCAGTACGGCAGGGGGGGCGAAACTGTTTTTT	CASSTAGGAKLFF
TRBV4-1	-	-	TRBJ2-1	TGCGCCAGCAGCCAGTGGGTGGGACTCTTCAGCTCCTACAATGAGCAGTTCTTC	CASSQWVGLFSSYNEQFF
TRBV10-2	-	-	TRBJ1-2	TGCGCCAGCACTGAAGGGTCGGCAGGCGATCTCTATGGCTACACCTTC	CASTEGSAGDLYGYTF
TRBV13	-	-	TRBJ2-2	TGTGCCAGCAGCTTAGGCCTTTTCCAGACAGACACCGGGGAGCTGTTTTTT	CASSLGLFQTDTGELFF
TRBV30	-	-	TRBJ2-3	TGTGCCTGGAATTGGGCGGGACCCACAGATACGCAGTATTTT	CAWNWAGPTDTQYF
TRBV7-7	TRBD2	-	TRBJ2-5	TGTGCTAGCAGCACGACTAGCGGGGGGGTCCAAGAGACCCAGTACTTC	CASSTTSGGVQETQYF
TRBV9	-	-	TRBJ2-2	TGTGCCAGCAGCGCCTCTAGCACCGGGGAGCTGTTTTTT	CASSASSTGELFF
TRBV6-5	-	-	TRBJ2-7	TGTGCCAGCAGCCAGGATCGTGGAATGGCCACCGAGCAGTACTTC	CASSQDRGMATEQYF
TRBV14	-	once	TRBJ1-6	TGTGCCAGCAGCCACCCGGGGCAGGATTCACCCCTCCACTTT	CASSHPGQDSPLHF
TRBV27	-	-	TRBJ1-5	TGTGCCAGCAGCCAGTTATGGGGCAACAATCAGCCCCAGCATTTT	CASSQLWGNNQPQHF
TRBV9	TRBD2	-	TRBJ2-7	TGTGCCAGCAGCGTAGCCGCTAGCGGGGATGCCTACGAGCAGTACTTC	CASSVAASGDAYEQYF
TRBV10-2	-	-	TRBJ2-7	TGCGCCAGCAGTGAAGGAGTTTATAACGAGCAGTACTTC	CASSEGVYNEQYF
TRBV29-1	TRBD1	-	TRBJ2-7	TGCAGCGTTGAATCCTCGGGACAGGTAGGCGAGCAGTACTTC	CSVESSGQVGEQYF
TRBV11-3	-	-	TRBJ1-1	TGTGCCAGCAGCCGGCGGGGATACACTGAAGCTTTCTTT	CASSRRGYTEAFF
TRBV27	-	-	TRBJ2-3	TGTGCCAGCAGTTTGACCGGCTGGGATACGCAGTATTTT	CASSLTGWDTQYF
TRBV5-1	TRBD1	-	TRBJ1-4	TGCGCCAGCAGCGGAGGACAGGGCTACCATGAAAAACTGTTTTTT	CASSGGQGYHEKLFF
TRBV4-1	TRBD1	-	TRBJ1-1	TGCGCCAGCAGCCCGATAACCGGGACAGGGGGCTTTGGGAACACTGAAGCTTTCTTT	CASSPITGTGGFGNTEAFF
TRBV18	TRBD2	-	TRBJ2-5	TGTGCCAGCTCACCCCCTGGGGGGGGAGAGACCCAGTACTTC	CASSPPGGGETQYF
TRBV28	-	-	TRBJ2-5	TGTGCCAGCAGCCCTGGGGCAGGGGCCCTTCGGGAGACCCAGTACTTC	CASSPGAGALRETQYF
TRBV7-9	TRBD2	-	TRBJ2-1	TGTGCCAGCAGCTCCTCACTAGCGGAGGACAATGAGCAGTTCTTC	CASSSSLAEDNEQFF
TRBV6-5	-	-	TRBJ1-5	TGTGCCAGCAGTAGAGGGGGGCTGGATCAGCCCCAGCATTTT	CASSRGGLDQPQHF
TRBV11-1	TRBD2	-	TRBJ2-1	TGTGCCAGCAGCCGCGAGCGGGGGGGCTACAATGAGCAGTTCTTC	CASSRERGGYNEQFF